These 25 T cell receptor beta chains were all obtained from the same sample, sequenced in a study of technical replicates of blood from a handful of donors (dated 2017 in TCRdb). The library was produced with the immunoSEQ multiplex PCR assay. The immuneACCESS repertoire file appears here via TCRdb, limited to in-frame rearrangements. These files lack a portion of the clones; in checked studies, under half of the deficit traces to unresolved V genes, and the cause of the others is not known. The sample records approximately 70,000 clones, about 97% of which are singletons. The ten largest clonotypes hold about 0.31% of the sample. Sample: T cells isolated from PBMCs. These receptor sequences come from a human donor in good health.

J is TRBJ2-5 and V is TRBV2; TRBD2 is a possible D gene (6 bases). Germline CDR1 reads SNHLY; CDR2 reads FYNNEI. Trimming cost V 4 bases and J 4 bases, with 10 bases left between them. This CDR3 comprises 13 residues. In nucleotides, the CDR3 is TGTGCCAGCAGTGGGGATAGCGGAGAGACCCAGTACTTC. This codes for CASSGDSGETQYF.

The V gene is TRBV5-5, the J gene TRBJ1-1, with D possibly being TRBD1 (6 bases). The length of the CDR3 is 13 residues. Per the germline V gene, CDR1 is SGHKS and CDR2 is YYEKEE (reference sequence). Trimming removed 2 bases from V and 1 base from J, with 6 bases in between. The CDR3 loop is CASSLQGNTEAFF. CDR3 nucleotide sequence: TGTGCCAGCAGCTTACAGGGGAACACTGAAGCTTTCTTT.

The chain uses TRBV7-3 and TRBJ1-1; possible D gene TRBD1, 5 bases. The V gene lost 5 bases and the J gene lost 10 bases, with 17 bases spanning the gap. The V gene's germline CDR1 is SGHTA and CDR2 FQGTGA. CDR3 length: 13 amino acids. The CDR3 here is CASSNDPGGSAFF. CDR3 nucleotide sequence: TGTGCCAGCAGCAATGATCCGGGGGGTTCAGCTTTCTTT.

CDR3 in amino acids: CASSYSGRGDEQYF. CDR3 coding DNA: TGTGCCAGCAGTTACTCGGGGCGCGGGGACGAGCAGTACTTC. The chain uses TRBV6-5 and TRBJ2-7, with D possibly TRBD2 on 6 matching bases. The CDR3 sequence is 14 residues long. Germline V CDR1 and CDR2: MNHEY, SVGAGI. The V and J ends lost 0 bases and 5 bases respectively, with 11 bases between them.

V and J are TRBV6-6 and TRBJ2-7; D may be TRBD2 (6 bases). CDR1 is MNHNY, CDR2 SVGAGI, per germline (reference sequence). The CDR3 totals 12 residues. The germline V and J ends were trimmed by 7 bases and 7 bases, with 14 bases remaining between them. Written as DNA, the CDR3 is TGTGCCAGCACCAGCATCGGGGGAGAGCAGTACTTC. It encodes CASTSIGGEQYF.

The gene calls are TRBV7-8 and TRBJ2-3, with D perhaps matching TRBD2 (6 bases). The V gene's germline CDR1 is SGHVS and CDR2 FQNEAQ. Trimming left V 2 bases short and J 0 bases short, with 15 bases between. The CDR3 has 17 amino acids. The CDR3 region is CASSLLGIAASTDTQYF. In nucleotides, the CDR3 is TGTGCCAGCAGCTTACTGGGTATAGCGGCTAGCACAGATACGCAGTATTTT.

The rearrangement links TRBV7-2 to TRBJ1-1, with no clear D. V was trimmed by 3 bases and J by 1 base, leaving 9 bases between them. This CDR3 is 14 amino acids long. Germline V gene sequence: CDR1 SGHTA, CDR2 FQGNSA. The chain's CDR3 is CASSFRVWNTEAFF. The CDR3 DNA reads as TGTGCCAGCAGCTTCCGGGTATGGAACACTGAAGCTTTCTTT.

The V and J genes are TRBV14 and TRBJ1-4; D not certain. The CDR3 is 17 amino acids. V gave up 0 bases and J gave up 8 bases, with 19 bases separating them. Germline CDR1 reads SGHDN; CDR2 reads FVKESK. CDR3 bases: TGTGCCAGCAGCCAAGATACAGCCTACACGATATACGAAAAACTGTTTTTT. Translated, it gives CASSQDTAYTIYEKLFF.

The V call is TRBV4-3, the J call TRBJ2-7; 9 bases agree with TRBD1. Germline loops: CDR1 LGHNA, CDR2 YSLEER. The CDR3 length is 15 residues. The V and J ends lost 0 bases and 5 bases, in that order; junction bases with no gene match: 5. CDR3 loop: CASSQDGTGGDEQYF. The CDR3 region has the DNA TGCGCCAGCAGCCAAGATGGTACAGGGGGCGACGAGCAGTACTTC.

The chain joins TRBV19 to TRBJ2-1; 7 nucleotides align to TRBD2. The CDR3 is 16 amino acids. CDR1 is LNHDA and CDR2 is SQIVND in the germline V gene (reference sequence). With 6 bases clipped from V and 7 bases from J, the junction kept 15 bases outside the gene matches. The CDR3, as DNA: TGTGCCAGTAGCACTATAACCGAGCGGGGAGGAAATGAGCAGTTCTTC. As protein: CASSTITERGGNEQFF.

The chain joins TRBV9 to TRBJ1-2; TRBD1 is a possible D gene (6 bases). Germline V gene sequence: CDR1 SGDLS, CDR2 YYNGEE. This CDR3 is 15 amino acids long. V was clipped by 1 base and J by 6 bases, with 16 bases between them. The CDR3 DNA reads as TGTGCCAGCAGCGTATCGGGACACCTCTCACATGGCTACACCTTC. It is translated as CASSVSGHLSHGYTF.

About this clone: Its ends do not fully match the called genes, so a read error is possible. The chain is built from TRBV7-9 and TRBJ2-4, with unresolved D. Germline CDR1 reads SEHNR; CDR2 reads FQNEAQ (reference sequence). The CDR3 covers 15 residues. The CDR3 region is CATQATVLARNIQYF. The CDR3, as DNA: TGTGCCACCCAGGCAACAGTCCTTGCCAGAAACATTCAGTACTTC. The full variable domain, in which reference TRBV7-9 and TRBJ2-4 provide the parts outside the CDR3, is DTGVSQNPRHKITKRGQNVTFRCDPISEHNRLYWYRQTLGQGPEFLTYFQNEAQLEKSRLLSDRFSAERPKGSFSTLEIQRTEQGDSAMYLCATQATVLARNIQYFGAGTRLSVL.

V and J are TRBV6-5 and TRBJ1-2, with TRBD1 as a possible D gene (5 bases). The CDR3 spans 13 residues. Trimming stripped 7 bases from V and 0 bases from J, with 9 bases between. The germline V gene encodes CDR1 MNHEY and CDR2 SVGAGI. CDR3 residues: CASTGESNYGYTF. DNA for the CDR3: TGTGCCAGCACGGGGGAGTCTAACTATGGCTACACCTTC.

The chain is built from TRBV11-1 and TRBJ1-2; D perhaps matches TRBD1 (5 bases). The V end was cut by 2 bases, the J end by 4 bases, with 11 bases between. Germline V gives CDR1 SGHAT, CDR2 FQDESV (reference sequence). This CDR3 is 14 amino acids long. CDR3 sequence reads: CASSLSSQGYGYTF. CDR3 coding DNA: TGTGCCAGCAGCTTATCGTCCCAGGGCTATGGCTACACCTTC.

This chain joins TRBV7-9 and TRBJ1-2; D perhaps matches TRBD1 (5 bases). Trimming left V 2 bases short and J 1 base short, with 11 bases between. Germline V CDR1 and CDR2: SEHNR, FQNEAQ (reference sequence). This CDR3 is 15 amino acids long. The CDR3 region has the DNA TGTGCCAGCAGCTTATTAATCGGGGGTAACTATGGCTACACCTTC. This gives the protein CASSLLIGGNYGYTF.

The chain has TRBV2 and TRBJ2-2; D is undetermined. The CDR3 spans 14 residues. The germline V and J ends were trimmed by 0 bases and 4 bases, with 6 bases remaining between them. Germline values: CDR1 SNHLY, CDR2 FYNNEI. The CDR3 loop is CASSEARVTGELFF. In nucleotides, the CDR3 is TGTGCCAGCAGTGAAGCCCGAGTCACCGGGGAGCTGTTTTTT.

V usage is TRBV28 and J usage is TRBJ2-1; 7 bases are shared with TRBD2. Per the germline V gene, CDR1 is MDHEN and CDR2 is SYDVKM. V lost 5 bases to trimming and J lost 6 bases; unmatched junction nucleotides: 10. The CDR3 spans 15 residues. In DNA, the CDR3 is TGTGCCAGCAGTAGTCGAGGCGGGAGTTTCAATGAGCAGTTCTTC. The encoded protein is CASSSRGGSFNEQFF.

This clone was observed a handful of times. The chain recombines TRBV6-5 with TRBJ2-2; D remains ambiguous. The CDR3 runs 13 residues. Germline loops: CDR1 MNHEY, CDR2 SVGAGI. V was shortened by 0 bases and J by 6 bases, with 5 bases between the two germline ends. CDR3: CASSYSPAGELFF. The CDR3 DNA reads TGTGCCAGCAGTTACTCGCCGGCCGGGGAGCTGTTTTTT.

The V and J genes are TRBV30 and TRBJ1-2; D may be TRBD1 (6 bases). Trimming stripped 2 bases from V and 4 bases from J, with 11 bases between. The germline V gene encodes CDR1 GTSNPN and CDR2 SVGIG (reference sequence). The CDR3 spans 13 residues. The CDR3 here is CAWSTGHFYGYTF. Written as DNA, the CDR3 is TGTGCCTGGAGTACGGGACATTTCTATGGCTACACCTTC.

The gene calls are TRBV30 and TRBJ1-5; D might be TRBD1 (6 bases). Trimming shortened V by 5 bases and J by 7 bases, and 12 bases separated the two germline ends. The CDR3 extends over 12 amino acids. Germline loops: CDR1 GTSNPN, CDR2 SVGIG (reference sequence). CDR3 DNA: TGTGCCTGGGAGACAGGCACCCAGCCCCAGCATTTT. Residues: CAWETGTQPQHF.

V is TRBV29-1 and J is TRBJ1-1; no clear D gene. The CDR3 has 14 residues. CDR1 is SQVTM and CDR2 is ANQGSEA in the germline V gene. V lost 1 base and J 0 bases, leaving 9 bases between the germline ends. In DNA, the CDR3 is TGCAGCGTTGAAGCGCCGGGGATGAACACTGAAGCTTTCTTT. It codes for CSVEAPGMNTEAFF.

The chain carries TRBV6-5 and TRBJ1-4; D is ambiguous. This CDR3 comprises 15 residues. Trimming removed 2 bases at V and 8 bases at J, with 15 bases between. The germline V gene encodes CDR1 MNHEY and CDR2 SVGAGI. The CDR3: CASSYDTSDNEKLFF. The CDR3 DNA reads TGTGCCAGCAGTTACGACACCTCGGATAACGAAAAACTGTTTTTT.

This chain's CDR3 is CASSHHTGAYEQYF. DNA of the CDR3: TGCGCCAGCAGCCACCACACAGGGGCGTACGAGCAGTACTTC. The chain links TRBV4-3 to TRBJ2-7; 7 nucleotides line up with TRBD1. Losses at the gene ends were 3 bases for V and 4 bases for J; bases not matched to a gene: 6. The CDR3 length is 14 residues. Looked up from germline, CDR1 is LGHNA and CDR2 is YSLEER.

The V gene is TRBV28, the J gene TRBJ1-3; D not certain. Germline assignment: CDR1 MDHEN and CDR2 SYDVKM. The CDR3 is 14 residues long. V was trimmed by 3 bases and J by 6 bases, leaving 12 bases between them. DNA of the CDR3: TGTGCCAGCAGTTTTGAGGTTCGGTTAAACACCATATATTTT. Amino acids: CASSFEVRLNTIYF.

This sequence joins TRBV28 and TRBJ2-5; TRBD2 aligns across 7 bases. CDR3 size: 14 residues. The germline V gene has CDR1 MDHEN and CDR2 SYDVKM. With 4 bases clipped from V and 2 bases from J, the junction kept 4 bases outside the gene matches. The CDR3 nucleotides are TGTGCCAGCAGTTCAGCGGGAATACAAGAGACCCAGTACTTC. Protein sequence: CASSSAGIQETQYF.